These 28 T cell receptor beta chains share one sample of origin, sequenced in a study of CD8 T cells in ankylosing spondylitis. A single record per CDR3 protein comes from TCRdb applying MiXCR to the 5' RACE reads. The table shows approximately 300,000 distinct CDR3 sequences, with roughly 20% occurring only once. The sequenced material came from blood, either unsorted or a sorted T cell fraction (not recorded which). All receptors derive from a female donor with ankylosing spondylitis or in good health (not recorded which).

The chain is built from TRBV7-2 and TRBJ2-7, with 8 positions matching TRBD2. Germline V gene sequence: CDR1 SGHTA, CDR2 FQGNSA. The CDR3 length is 15 residues. V dropped 5 bases and J dropped 2; count of bases not matched to a gene: 8. The CDR3 sequence is CASSTTSGPTYEQYF. The CDR3 bases are TGTGCCAGCAGCACCACTAGCGGTCCTACCTACGAGCAGTACTTC.

This clonotype has just a few counts. The chain links TRBV12-3 or TRBV12-4 to TRBJ1-3; 7 bases align to TRBD1. V dropped 6 bases and J dropped 4; count of bases not matched to a gene: 6. This CDR3 is 14 amino acids long. CDR3 bases: TGTGCCAGCAGATGGACAGGCGGCGGAAACACCATATATTTT. Its translation is CASRWTGGGNTIYF.

V gene TRBV6-2 or TRBV6-3 combines with J gene TRBJ2-1; 10 bases fit TRBD2. Losses at the gene ends were 6 bases for V and 4 bases for J; bases not matched to a gene: 9. The CDR3 contains 16 residues. Germline CDR1 reads MNHEY; CDR2 reads SVGEGT. CDR3 region: CASRPHSGRLYNEQFF. Written as DNA, the CDR3 is TGTGCCAGCAGACCCCATAGCGGGAGGCTTTACAATGAGCAGTTCTTC.

The V gene is TRBV7-3, the J gene TRBJ2-1; D might be TRBD2 (5 bases). The germline V gene has CDR1 SGHTA and CDR2 FQGTGA. The CDR3 length is 15 residues. Deletions cut 6 bases from V and 3 bases from J, with 15 bases between. CDR3 protein: CASSLSPSGYNEQFF. The CDR3 DNA is TGTGCCAGCAGTCTATCGCCCAGCGGCTACAATGAGCAGTTCTTC.

The rearrangement uses TRBV20-1 and TRBJ2-7; perhaps TRBD1 as D (6 bases). The CDR3 contains 11 residues. CDR1 is DFQATT, CDR2 SNEGSKA, per germline (reference sequence). Deletions cut 6 bases from V and 6 bases from J, with 12 bases between. CDR3 in DNA: TGCAGTGCGGGTACAGGGTCCGAGCAGTACTTC. Its translation is CSAGTGSEQYF.

The chain employs TRBV12-3 or TRBV12-4 and TRBJ1-1, with D maybe TRBD1 (5 bases). Trimming removed 6 bases at V and 2 bases at J, with 13 bases between. This CDR3 spans 14 amino acids. In DNA form, the CDR3 reads TGTGCCAGCAGACCGACAGTTCTAAACACTGAAGCTTTCTTT. This codes for CASRPTVLNTEAFF.

This clonotype was detected ten times or more. This chain links TRBV6-1 with TRBJ2-7; TRBD1 matches 9 bases. Germline assignment: CDR1 MNHNS and CDR2 SASEGT. Trimming removed 7 bases from V and 5 bases from J; junction bases left unmatched: 6. This CDR3 contains 13 residues. CDR3 nucleotides: TGTGCCAGCAAGTGGACAGGGGCTAACGAGCAGTACTTC. It encodes CASKWTGANEQYF.

The rearrangement uses TRBV28 and TRBJ2-5, with 8 bases that match TRBD1. The V gene end was trimmed by 2 bases and the J gene end by 4 bases; junction bases not matched to a gene: 3. The CDR3 loop spans 14 amino acids. Germline values: CDR1 MDHEN, CDR2 SYDVKM. The CDR3 coding sequence is TGTGCCAGCAGTTTACGACAGGGGTCAGAGACCCAGTACTTC. It is translated as CASSLRQGSETQYF.

V usage is TRBV20-1 and J usage is TRBJ1-1; no firm D call. V lost 6 bases and J lost 7, with 9 bases in between. Germline CDR1 DFQATT, CDR2 SNEGSKA (reference sequence). There are 10 residues in the CDR3. The CDR3 here is CSAPGFEAFF. CDR3 coding DNA: TGCAGTGCCCCTGGATTTGAAGCTTTCTTT.

This clonotype has more than one count but fewer than ten. The J gene is TRBJ2-2, the V gene TRBV6-1, with 11 bases fitting TRBD2. This CDR3 contains 16 residues. Germline V lookup: CDR1 MNHNS, CDR2 SASEGT. Unmatched junction bases numbered 12, after V lost 10 bases and J lost 5 bases. The CDR3 DNA is TGTGCCACCCAGACGACTAGCGGGGATCCTACCGGGGAGCTGTTTTTT. Translation gives CATQTTSGDPTGELFF.

At least ten counts were recorded for this clonotype. The chain carries TRBV5-1 and TRBJ1-1, with unresolved D. The CDR3 totals 14 residues. Deletions cut 5 bases from V and 1 base from J, with 12 bases between. Germline loops: CDR1 SGHRS, CDR2 YFSETQ. CDR3 in DNA: TGCGCCAGCAGGGGGTGGAGGGCGAACACTGAAGCTTTCTTT. Translation: CASRGWRANTEAFF.

V gene TRBV12-3 or TRBV12-4 combines with J gene TRBJ1-2; D gene uncertain. Trimming removed 6 bases from V and 3 bases from J, with 8 bases in between. The CDR3 runs 12 residues. CDR3 amino acids: CASSRKDYGYTF. For the CDR3, the DNA is TGTGCCAGCAGCCGAAAAGACTATGGCTACACCTTC.

The sample holds many counts of this clonotype. The chain joins TRBV12-3 or TRBV12-4 to TRBJ2-1; D is perhaps TRBD2 (6 bases). The CDR3 has 15 residues. V lost 4 bases and J lost 3, with 13 bases in between. The CDR3 DNA sequence: TGTGCCAGCAGTTCCGGGACTCCGTTCTACAATGAGCAGTTCTTC. Translation gives CASSSGTPFYNEQFF.

Many counts were recorded for this clonotype. The chain recombines TRBV5-1 with TRBJ2-2; TRBD2 matches at 14 bases. V lost 4 bases and J lost 7; bases outside the gene matches: 6. The CDR3 loop spans 16 amino acids. CDR1 SGHRS and CDR2 YFSETQ come from the germline V gene. CDR3: CASSLGLAGAHGELFF. The CDR3 bases are TGCGCCAGCAGCCTGGGACTAGCGGGAGCCCACGGGGAGCTGTTTTTT.

This chain joins TRBV7-2 and TRBJ2-1; 9 bases map to TRBD2. From germline, CDR1 is SGHTA and CDR2 FQGNSA. The CDR3 is 16 amino acids. Trimming at V came to 5 bases and at J to 7 bases, leaving 12 bases not matched to a gene. CDR3: CASSLRLLAGSNEQFF. In DNA, the CDR3 is TGTGCCAGCAGCCTCCGTTTACTAGCGGGCTCGAATGAGCAGTTCTTC.

This clonotype was detected ten times or more. The chain employs TRBV6-1 and TRBJ1-1; 7 nucleotides line up with TRBD1. The V gene end was trimmed by 8 bases and the J gene end by 4 bases; junction bases not matched to a gene: 7. CDR1 is MNHNS, CDR2 SASEGT, per germline. CDR3 length: 13 amino acids. CDR3 in DNA: TGTGCCAGCGGAGACAGGGTCAGCACTGAAGCTTTCTTT. This gives the protein CASGDRVSTEAFF.

This sequence joins TRBV29-1 and TRBJ2-1, with 7 bases identical to TRBD1. In germline, CDR1 is SQVTM, CDR2 ANQGSEA. J gave up 7 bases and V 8 bases, and 5 bases lay outside the gene matches. This CDR3 is 11 amino acids long. CDR3: CSSHRGNEQFF. Written as DNA, the CDR3 is TGCAGCTCCCACAGGGGAAATGAGCAGTTCTTC.

This clonotype was seen at least ten times. The chain employs TRBV7-6 and TRBJ2-7; unclear D gene. Trimming took off 3 bases at V and 6 bases at J, with 6 bases between the two ends. The V gene's germline CDR1 is SGHVS and CDR2 FNYEAQ. The CDR3 covers 11 residues. As DNA, the CDR3 is TGTGCCAGCAGCTTTCGGAGCGAGCAGTACTTC. Translated, it gives CASSFRSEQYF.

This sequence joins TRBV20-1 and TRBJ1-1; perhaps TRBD1 as D (6 bases). Germline lookup yields CDR1 DFQATT and CDR2 SNEGSKA (reference sequence). This CDR3 has 12 amino acids. Trimming removed 5 bases at V and 12 bases at J, with 19 bases between. DNA for the CDR3: TGCAGTGCTTATGGACAGTCCATTTGGCCTTTCTTT. As protein: CSAYGQSIWPFF.

In its sample, this clonotype was seen a few times. This chain joins TRBV6-2 or TRBV6-3 and TRBJ1-2; unclear D gene. The V and J ends lost 2 bases and 8 bases respectively, with 12 bases between them. The germline V gene has CDR1 MNHEY and CDR2 SVGEGT. The CDR3 extends over 13 amino acids. This chain's CDR3 is CASSYGPALGYTF. DNA for the CDR3: TGTGCCAGCAGTTACGGACCGGCTTTAGGCTACACCTTC.

This clonotype showed up just a few times. The chain employs TRBV5-1 and TRBJ2-3; possibly TRBD1 for D (6 bases). V gave up 3 bases and J gave up 0 bases, with 8 bases separating them. The CDR3 contains 14 residues. Germline V CDR1 and CDR2: SGHRS, YFSETQ. CDR3 residues: CASSYTGSTDTQYF. DNA for the CDR3: TGCGCCAGCAGCTATACAGGGAGCACAGATACGCAGTATTTT.

The V gene is TRBV20-1, the J gene TRBJ2-3, with D hard to call. The V end was cut by 0 bases, the J end by 0 bases, with 7 bases between. The CDR3 sequence is 14 residues long. Germline lookup yields CDR1 DFQATT and CDR2 SNEGSKA (reference sequence). The CDR3: CSARDGSSTDTQYF. CDR3 coding DNA: TGCAGTGCTAGAGATGGCAGTAGCACAGATACGCAGTATTTT.

This clonotype appeared many times. The rearrangement links TRBV29-1 to TRBJ2-1; D is possibly TRBD1 (6 bases). Germline values: CDR1 SQVTM, CDR2 ANQGSEA. The CDR3 has 13 amino acids. Trimming took 7 bases from V and 3 from J, leaving 13 bases between them. The CDR3 loop reads CSAAGVNYNEQFF. CDR3 DNA: TGCAGCGCTGCAGGGGTGAACTACAATGAGCAGTTCTTC.

This clonotype was seen only a few times. The chain combines TRBV6-1 with TRBJ1-1; no clear D. The CDR3 is made up of 13 amino acids. Between the trimmed V and J ends, which lost 6 bases and 0 bases, there was a span of 8 bases. Germline V gives CDR1 MNHNS, CDR2 SASEGT. Here the CDR3 reads CASRLTVNTEAFF. CDR3 DNA sequence: TGTGCCAGCAGGCTAACAGTGAACACTGAAGCTTTCTTT.

This rearrangement joins TRBV6-1 to TRBJ2-1; the D gene could be TRBD1 or TRBD2 (5 bases each). V was trimmed by 6 bases and J by 4 bases, leaving 16 bases between them. The CDR3 runs to 15 residues. Germline V gene lookup returns CDR1 MNHNS and CDR2 SASEGT. The CDR3 DNA sequence: TGTGCCAGCAGGCCGGGACCTCCGGCTTACAATGAGCAGTTCTTC. Amino acid sequence: CASRPGPPAYNEQFF.

The chain carries TRBV7-2 and TRBJ2-5; no clear D gene. Germline V gene lookup returns CDR1 SGHTA and CDR2 FQGNSA. V dropped 2 bases and J dropped 2 bases, with 6 bases sitting between them. This CDR3 has 13 residues. CDR3 sequence: CASSLMKQETQYF. CDR3 in DNA: TGTGCCAGCAGCTTAATGAAACAAGAGACCCAGTACTTC.

This chain joins TRBV10-3 and TRBJ2-7; no clear D gene. CDR1 is ENHRY, CDR2 SYGVKD, per germline. CDR3 length: 16 amino acids. Trimming removed 2 bases at V and 2 bases at J, with 16 bases between. CDR3 region: CAISEKSGRSPYEQYF. The DNA for the CDR3 is TGTGCCATCAGTGAGAAGTCCGGGCGATCCCCCTACGAGCAGTACTTC.

The chain links TRBV20-1 to TRBJ2-7, with 8 bases fitting TRBD2. The CDR3 is made up of 13 amino acids. Germline V gives CDR1 DFQATT, CDR2 SNEGSKA (reference sequence). The CDR3 DNA is TGCAGCCTTCCCGGGAGGGCCGGGTACGAGCAGTACTTC. Its translation is CSLPGRAGYEQYF.